Listed below are T cell receptor beta chains from one sample, sequenced in a study of CD8 T cells in ankylosing spondylitis. TCRdb passed the 5' RACE reads through MiXCR, listing each CDR3 protein once. The table has about 230,000 distinct CDR3 sequences, approximately 7.6% seen once; the top ten hold more than 4.5%. Sequencing used blood, either unsorted or a sorted T cell fraction (not recorded which). The receptors shown here come from a female donor with ankylosing spondylitis or in good health (not recorded which). Both conserved end residues are part of each CDR3. Fields, in order: V gene, J gene, D gene, clone size, CDR3 protein, CDR3 DNA. The D gene is left open where the match is weak. The size entry is marked missing in some rows and otherwise reads once, few, many or a size class.

v_call: TRBV20-1
j_call: TRBJ2-1
d_call: TRBD2
clone_size: many
cdr3_aa: CSARVPGLAGLIEQFF
cdr3_nt: TGCAGTGCTAGAGTACCGGGACTAGCGGGACTAATTGAGCAGTTCTTC

v_call: TRBV2
j_call: TRBJ2-7
d_call: .
clone_size: many
cdr3_aa: CASKGVTEKGLHEQYF
cdr3_nt: TGTGCCAGCAAGGGAGTAACGGAAAAGGGTCTCCACGAGCAGTACTTC

v_call: TRBV10-3
j_call: TRBJ2-2
d_call: .
clone_size: many
cdr3_aa: CAISEGAANTGELFF
cdr3_nt: TGTGCCATCAGTGAGGGGGCAGCGAACACCGGGGAGCTGTTTTTT

v_call: TRBV20-1
j_call: TRBJ2-5
d_call: TRBD2
clone_size: many
cdr3_aa: CSASLLAEGTQYF
cdr3_nt: TGCAGTGCTAGCCTACTAGCGGAGGGGACCCAGTACTTC

v_call: TRBV30
j_call: TRBJ2-1
d_call: .
clone_size: .
cdr3_aa: CAWSGSSHNEQFF
cdr3_nt: TGTGCCTGGAGCGGGAGTTCTCACAATGAGCAGTTCTTC

v_call: TRBV7-9
j_call: TRBJ2-7
d_call: TRBD1
clone_size: .
cdr3_aa: CASSLGVGQAYEQYF
cdr3_nt: TGTGCCAGCAGCTTAGGAGTGGGACAGGCCTACGAGCAGTACTTC

v_call: TRBV7-8
j_call: TRBJ1-4
d_call: TRBD1
clone_size: few
cdr3_aa: CASSSSTGGHEKLFF
cdr3_nt: TGTGCCAGCAGCTCATCGACAGGGGGCCATGAAAAACTGTTTTTT

v_call: TRBV20-1
j_call: TRBJ2-1
d_call: .
clone_size: many
cdr3_aa: CSASPADNEQFF
cdr3_nt: TGCAGTGCTAGTCCAGCGGACAATGAGCAGTTCTTC

v_call: TRBV12-3/TRBV12-4
j_call: TRBJ2-5
d_call: .
clone_size: many
cdr3_aa: CASSSSGGQETQYF
cdr3_nt: TGTGCCAGCAGTTCGAGCGGAGGACAAGAGACCCAGTACTTC

v_call: TRBV20-1
j_call: TRBJ2-2
d_call: TRBD1
clone_size: medium-sized
cdr3_aa: CSAGTGRNTGELFF
cdr3_nt: TGCAGTGCCGGGACAGGGCGCAACACCGGGGAGCTGTTTTTT

v_call: TRBV2
j_call: TRBJ2-2
d_call: TRBD2
clone_size: few
cdr3_aa: CASRAPTSGPNTGELFF
cdr3_nt: TGTGCCAGCAGGGCCCCGACTAGCGGGCCGAACACCGGGGAGCTGTTTTTT

v_call: TRBV5-5
j_call: TRBJ1-5
d_call: .
clone_size: many
cdr3_aa: CASSFRQANQPQHF
cdr3_nt: TGTGCCAGCAGCTTCAGACAGGCGAATCAGCCCCAGCATTTT

v_call: TRBV7-2
j_call: TRBJ2-7
d_call: .
clone_size: many
cdr3_aa: CASSFSGLYYEQYF
cdr3_nt: TGTGCCAGCAGCTTCAGCGGGCTCTACTACGAGCAGTACTTC

v_call: TRBV7-2
j_call: TRBJ2-1
d_call: TRBD2
clone_size: many
cdr3_aa: CASSFQAGDSYNEQFF
cdr3_nt: TGTGCCAGCAGCTTTCAAGCGGGAGATTCCTACAATGAGCAGTTCTTC

v_call: TRBV7-2
j_call: TRBJ2-3
d_call: .
clone_size: .
cdr3_aa: CASSPLSRGPSTDTQYF
cdr3_nt: TGTGCCAGCAGCCCTCTGAGCCGGGGCCCCTCTACAGATACGCAGTATTTT

v_call: TRBV18
j_call: TRBJ1-6
d_call: .
clone_size: many
cdr3_aa: CASSPRIGPGSYNSPLHF
cdr3_nt: TGTGCCAGCTCACCACGTATTGGACCAGGCTCCTATAATTCACCCCTCCACTTT

v_call: TRBV6-1
j_call: TRBJ2-6
d_call: .
clone_size: many
cdr3_aa: CASSVAVRSSGANVLTF
cdr3_nt: TGTGCCAGCAGTGTAGCGGTTCGAAGCTCTGGGGCCAACGTCCTGACTTTC

v_call: TRBV5-1
j_call: TRBJ2-7
d_call: .
clone_size: many
cdr3_aa: CASSGGLYEQYF
cdr3_nt: TGCGCCAGCAGCGGGGGCCTATACGAGCAGTACTTC

v_call: TRBV20-1
j_call: TRBJ2-1
d_call: .
clone_size: .
cdr3_aa: CSTAGGRSYNEQFF
cdr3_nt: TGCAGTACCGCCGGGGGCAGGTCCTACAATGAGCAGTTCTTC

v_call: TRBV12-3/TRBV12-4
j_call: TRBJ2-7
d_call: .
clone_size: many
cdr3_aa: CASSLDPGSTYEQYF
cdr3_nt: TGTGCCAGCAGTTTAGATCCAGGGTCGACCTACGAGCAGTACTTC

v_call: TRBV6-5
j_call: TRBJ2-3
d_call: TRBD2
clone_size: many
cdr3_aa: CASSYELAGTDTQYF
cdr3_nt: TGTGCCAGCAGTTACGAACTAGCGGGCACAGATACGCAGTATTTT

v_call: TRBV28
j_call: TRBJ1-5
d_call: .
clone_size: many
cdr3_aa: CASRAWESSNQPQHF
cdr3_nt: TGTGCCAGCAGGGCTTGGGAAAGTAGCAATCAGCCCCAGCATTTT

v_call: TRBV29-1
j_call: TRBJ2-3
d_call: TRBD2
clone_size: many
cdr3_aa: CSAASGTSTSDTQYF
cdr3_nt: TGCAGCGCTGCTAGCGGGACTAGTACTTCAGATACGCAGTATTTT

v_call: TRBV5-1
j_call: TRBJ2-3
d_call: TRBD2
clone_size: few
cdr3_aa: CASSPGLVEGTDTQYF
cdr3_nt: TGCGCCAGCAGCCCAGGACTAGTTGAGGGCACAGATACGCAGTATTTT

v_call: TRBV6-1
j_call: TRBJ2-6
d_call: .
clone_size: .
cdr3_aa: CASSHRAGANVLTF
cdr3_nt: TGTGCCAGCTCCCATCGTGCCGGGGCCAACGTCCTGACTTTC

v_call: TRBV3-1
j_call: TRBJ2-5
d_call: .
clone_size: many
cdr3_aa: CASSQAYSDRETQYF
cdr3_nt: TGTGCCAGCAGCCAAGCCTACAGCGACCGAGAGACCCAGTACTTC

v_call: TRBV12-3/TRBV12-4
j_call: TRBJ1-1
d_call: TRBD1
clone_size: .
cdr3_aa: CASKQGQSVSEAFF
cdr3_nt: TGTGCCAGCAAACAGGGACAGTCCGTTTCTGAAGCTTTCTTT

v_call: TRBV30
j_call: TRBJ1-1
d_call: .
clone_size: many
cdr3_aa: CAWRVTVEAFF
cdr3_nt: TGTGCCTGGAGAGTGACCGTTGAAGCTTTCTTT

v_call: TRBV12-3/TRBV12-4
j_call: TRBJ2-5
d_call: TRBD2
clone_size: few
cdr3_aa: CASSLTLGTSGRGTQYF
cdr3_nt: TGTGCCAGCAGTCTCACTCTGGGGACTAGCGGGCGCGGGACCCAGTACTTC

v_call: TRBV29-1
j_call: TRBJ2-5
d_call: .
clone_size: many
cdr3_aa: CSANRRDQETQYF
cdr3_nt: TGCAGCGCAAACAGACGCGACCAAGAGACCCAGTACTTC

v_call: TRBV4-2
j_call: TRBJ2-7
d_call: .
clone_size: many
cdr3_aa: CASSQDRGPTGNEQYF
cdr3_nt: TGTGCCAGCAGCCAAGATCGGGGCCCGACAGGTAACGAGCAGTACTTC

v_call: TRBV5-6
j_call: TRBJ1-1
d_call: TRBD1
clone_size: many
cdr3_aa: CASSLRTGTANTEAFF
cdr3_nt: TGTGCCAGCAGCTTGAGAACCGGGACAGCGAACACTGAAGCTTTCTTT

v_call: TRBV2
j_call: TRBJ1-2
d_call: .
clone_size: many
cdr3_aa: CASSWDNNYGYTF
cdr3_nt: TGTGCCAGCAGCTGGGACAACAACTATGGCTACACCTTC

v_call: TRBV5-1
j_call: TRBJ2-2
d_call: TRBD1
clone_size: many
cdr3_aa: CASSYGQGANTGELFF
cdr3_nt: TGCGCCAGCAGCTACGGACAGGGGGCGAACACCGGGGAGCTGTTTTTT

v_call: TRBV11-2
j_call: TRBJ2-1
d_call: TRBD2
clone_size: .
cdr3_aa: CASSSTLGLAGEVLNEQFF
cdr3_nt: TGTGCCAGCAGCTCGACCCTCGGACTAGCGGGAGAGGTACTCAATGAGCAGTTCTTC

v_call: TRBV20-1
j_call: TRBJ1-4
d_call: TRBD1
clone_size: many
cdr3_aa: CSAADRARFLSNEKLFF
cdr3_nt: TGCAGTGCAGCCGACAGGGCGCGATTCTTATCGAATGAAAAACTGTTTTTT

v_call: TRBV15
j_call: TRBJ2-2
d_call: .
clone_size: .
cdr3_aa: CATGAGELFF
cdr3_nt: TGTGCCACCGGGGCCGGGGAGCTGTTTTTT

v_call: TRBV7-2
j_call: TRBJ1-1
d_call: .
clone_size: many
cdr3_aa: CASSLASQGTEAFF
cdr3_nt: TGTGCCAGCAGCTTAGCGAGCCAGGGCACTGAAGCTTTCTTT

v_call: TRBV11-3
j_call: TRBJ2-7
d_call: .
clone_size: many
cdr3_aa: CASSLGSGAEEQYF
cdr3_nt: TGTGCCAGCAGCTTGGGGAGTGGGGCGGAAGAGCAGTACTTC

v_call: TRBV10-3
j_call: TRBJ2-7
d_call: TRBD1
clone_size: many
cdr3_aa: CVAAPGQGFGEQYF
cdr3_nt: TGTGTCGCAGCCCCGGGACAGGGATTTGGCGAGCAGTACTTC

v_call: TRBV18
j_call: TRBJ1-2
d_call: .
clone_size: few
cdr3_aa: CASSPGQGGYTF
cdr3_nt: TGTGCCAGCTCACCGGGACAAGGGGGCTACACCTTC

v_call: TRBV6-2/TRBV6-3
j_call: TRBJ1-5
d_call: .
clone_size: few
cdr3_aa: CASREGFQPQHF
cdr3_nt: TGTGCCAGCAGGGAGGGATTTCAGCCCCAGCATTTT

v_call: TRBV25-1
j_call: TRBJ2-3
d_call: TRBD1
clone_size: many
cdr3_aa: CASSVQGSTDTQYF
cdr3_nt: TGTGCCAGCAGTGTACAGGGGAGCACAGATACGCAGTATTTT

v_call: TRBV4-3
j_call: TRBJ2-1
d_call: .
clone_size: many
cdr3_aa: CASSQAPASINEQFF
cdr3_nt: TGCGCCAGCAGCCAAGCACCAGCCTCCATCAATGAGCAGTTCTTC

v_call: TRBV2
j_call: TRBJ2-1
d_call: .
clone_size: many
cdr3_aa: CASTRVNEQFF
cdr3_nt: TGTGCCAGCACTCGTGTCAATGAGCAGTTCTTC

v_call: TRBV29-1
j_call: TRBJ1-1
d_call: .
clone_size: many
cdr3_aa: CSVVTNTEAFF
cdr3_nt: TGCAGCGTTGTCACAAACACTGAAGCTTTCTTT

v_call: TRBV12-3/TRBV12-4
j_call: TRBJ2-1
d_call: TRBD2
clone_size: many
cdr3_aa: CASSRRERGHNEQFF
cdr3_nt: TGTGCCAGCAGCCGCCGGGAGCGGGGGCACAATGAGCAGTTCTTC

v_call: TRBV5-6
j_call: TRBJ2-7
d_call: TRBD2
clone_size: few
cdr3_aa: CASSLGLGAGGPPYEQYF
cdr3_nt: TGTGCCAGCAGCTTGGGGCTCGGGGCGGGAGGGCCTCCCTACGAGCAGTACTTC

v_call: TRBV5-1
j_call: TRBJ2-1
d_call: .
clone_size: many
cdr3_aa: CASSLEGVRNEQFF
cdr3_nt: TGCGCCAGCAGCTTGGAGGGAGTCCGCAATGAGCAGTTCTTC

v_call: TRBV7-2
j_call: TRBJ2-1
d_call: TRBD1
clone_size: .
cdr3_aa: CASTPRDRPFNEQFF
cdr3_nt: TGTGCCAGCACCCCCCGGGACAGACCGTTCAATGAGCAGTTCTTC

v_call: TRBV4-3
j_call: TRBJ2-7
d_call: TRBD2
clone_size: many
cdr3_aa: CASSQDLGGRFGEQYF
cdr3_nt: TGCGCCAGCAGCCAAGATCTTGGCGGGAGGTTCGGCGAGCAGTACTTC

v_call: TRBV4-3
j_call: TRBJ2-3
d_call: .
clone_size: many
cdr3_aa: CASRPSRRGVVDTQYF
cdr3_nt: TGCGCCAGCAGACCATCCCGTAGGGGGGTGGTCGATACGCAGTATTTT

v_call: TRBV12-3/TRBV12-4
j_call: TRBJ1-5
d_call: .
clone_size: many
cdr3_aa: CASSLGGGAQPQHF
cdr3_nt: TGTGCCAGCAGTTTAGGGGGAGGCGCGCAGCCCCAGCATTTT